One and the same sample provided the 18 T cell receptor beta chains below, sequenced in a study of cytomegalovirus exposure and HLA in healthy donors. The primer mix had 60 Vbeta and 13 Jbeta primers. Clones were read by immunoSEQ multiplex PCR, and TCRdb kept only the in-frame ones, dropping some. The sample holds roughly 120,000 clones; roughly 83% are singletons and the top ten take 1.5% to 2%. The sequenced material came from PBMCs. These receptors were collected from a man aged 18 to 30 in good health and CMV-seronegative.

The rearrangement uses TRBV7-6 and TRBJ1-4; 10 bases line up with TRBD1. The germline gives CDR1 SGHVS, CDR2 FNYEAQ. The CDR3 sequence is 15 residues long. V lost 3 bases, J lost 8 bases, and 6 bases stayed unmatched. DNA of the CDR3: TGTGCCAGCAGCTTTTCGGGACAGGGGTACGAAAAACTGTTTTTT. Protein: CASSFSGQGYEKLFF.

V usage is TRBV2 and J usage is TRBJ2-5, with 8 bases matching TRBD1. The CDR3 extends over 14 amino acids. In germline, CDR1 is SNHLY, CDR2 FYNNEI. V was pared by 5 bases and J by 2 bases, with 4 bases of the junction left unmatched. CDR3 coding DNA: TGTGCCAGCAGTAGCGGACAGGGACAAGAGACCCAGTACTTC. It codes for CASSSGQGQETQYF.

Only a few counts were recorded for this clone. The chain joins TRBV2 to TRBJ1-1, with D hard to call. CDR3 length: 13 amino acids. CDR1 and CDR2 (germline): SNHLY, FYNNEI. V was pared by 6 bases and J by 4 bases, with 12 bases between. CDR3: CASRLAGGTEAFF. Here the CDR3 DNA reads TGTGCCAGCAGGCTCGCCGGTGGCACTGAAGCTTTCTTT. Full variable domain (outside the CDR3, taken from reference TRBV2 and TRBJ1-1): EPEVTQTPSHQVTQMGQEVILRCVPISNHLYFYWYRQILGQKVEFLVSFYNNEISEKSEIFDDQFSVERPDGSNFTLKIRSTKLEDSAMYFCASRLAGGTEAFFGQGTRLTVV.

This chain links TRBV28 with TRBJ2-7; no firm D call. The germline V gene encodes CDR1 MDHEN and CDR2 SYDVKM. This CDR3 is built from 12 residues. Between the trimmed V and J ends, which lost 10 bases and 6 bases, there was a span of 16 bases. CDR3 protein: CATGPQVGEQYF. Written as DNA, the CDR3 is TGTGCCACCGGTCCCCAGGTCGGCGAGCAGTACTTC.

As DNA, the CDR3 is TGCGCCAGCAGCCAAGATTCGGGGACTAGCGGGCGAGACAATGAGCAGTTCTTC. Translated, it gives CASSQDSGTSGRDNEQFF. The genes are TRBV4-1 and TRBJ2-1; 12 positions match TRBD2. This CDR3 has 18 residues. CDR1 MGHRA and CDR2 YSYEKL come from the germline V gene. With 0 bases clipped from V and 5 bases from J, the junction kept 8 bases outside the gene matches.

The CDR3 coding sequence is TGCGCCAGCAGCCAGGACAGGCAAATGAACACTGAAGCTTTCTTT. Protein sequence: CASSQDRQMNTEAFF. The J gene is TRBJ1-1, the V gene TRBV4-1, with 7 bases aligning to TRBD1. This CDR3 has 15 amino acids. Trimming at V came to 3 bases and at J to 0 bases, leaving 4 bases not matched to a gene. Germline V lookup: CDR1 MGHRA, CDR2 YSYEKL.

The chain recombines TRBV18 with TRBJ1-2; TRBD1 might be the D (5 bases). This CDR3 region has 12 residues. Trimming shortened V by 1 base and J by 8 bases, and 8 bases separated the two germline ends. Germline V gives CDR1 KGHSH, CDR2 LQKENI. In DNA, the CDR3 is TGTGCCAGCTCACCACGGGCAGGGGGCTACACCTTC. Translated, it gives CASSPRAGGYTF.

The chain couples TRBV2 to TRBJ1-5; D possibly corresponds to TRBD1 (6 bases). Trimming took off 4 bases at V and 2 bases at J, with 15 bases between the two ends. The CDR3 sequence is 16 residues long. Germline CDR1 reads SNHLY; CDR2 reads FYNNEI. This CDR3 is CASSGPNRAGNQPQHF. The CDR3 DNA is TGTGCCAGCAGTGGCCCTAACAGGGCCGGCAATCAGCCCCAGCATTTT.

A few counts support this clone. The chain has TRBV6-1 and TRBJ1-3; TRBD1 matches at 9 bases. V lost 2 bases and J lost 2; bases outside the gene matches: 7. Germline V gives CDR1 MNHNS, CDR2 SASEGT. The CDR3 sequence is 17 residues long. This chain's CDR3 is CASSESRDREAGNTIYF. Here the CDR3 DNA reads TGTGCCAGCAGTGAATCCAGGGACAGGGAAGCTGGAAACACCATATATTTT.

The genes are TRBV28 and TRBJ1-3; 9 positions match TRBD1. Germline CDR1 MDHEN, CDR2 SYDVKM. This CDR3 comprises 15 residues. Unmatched junction bases numbered 2, after V lost 3 bases and J lost 2 bases. The CDR3 DNA reads as TGTGCCAGCAGTTTCAACAGGGGGCCTGGAAACACCATATATTTT. Residues: CASSFNRGPGNTIYF.

The chain couples TRBV7-9 to TRBJ1-5; D not certain. V was clipped by 5 bases and J by 5 bases, with 10 bases between them. The CDR3 totals 13 residues. Germline V gives CDR1 SEHNR, CDR2 FQNEAQ (reference sequence). The DNA of the CDR3 is TGTGCCAGCAGCCCAACAGAGCATCAGCCCCAGCATTTT. It encodes CASSPTEHQPQHF.

The chain couples TRBV7-8 to TRBJ1-5, with a tentative D call TRBD1 (5 bases). With 5 bases removed from V and 5 bases from J, the gap between germline ends came to 16 bases. This CDR3 has 15 residues. Germline values: CDR1 SGHVS, CDR2 FQNEAQ. The CDR3 region has the DNA TGTGCCAGCAGCCTGTCAGGGATTGGGTATCAGCCCCAGCATTTT. This gives the protein CASSLSGIGYQPQHF.

V and J are TRBV7-3 and TRBJ2-5; possible D gene TRBD2, 5 bases. The ends were cut back, 4 bases at V and 7 bases at J, with 16 bases in the middle. Germline CDR1 is SGHTA and CDR2 is FQGTGA. The CDR3 extends over 14 amino acids. As DNA, the CDR3 is TGTGCCAGCAGCTCCCTACCCGAAGGAGGGACCCAGTACTTC. This encodes CASSSLPEGGTQYF.

There are a few counts of this clone. J is TRBJ1-1 and V is TRBV10-3, with 10 bases matching TRBD1. The V segment lost 5 bases and the J segment 3 bases; nucleotides outside the gene matches: 3. Germline CDR1 reads ENHRY; CDR2 reads SYGVKD. CDR3 size: 14 residues. For the CDR3, the DNA is TGTGCCATCAGTCCGGGACAGGGGCACACTGAAGCTTTCTTT. It is translated as CAISPGQGHTEAFF.

This clone was detected once. CDR3 loop: CSASNNEQFF. The CDR3 coding sequence is TGCAGTGCCAGTAACAATGAGCAGTTCTTC. The gene calls are TRBV20-1 and TRBJ2-1, with no clear D. Trimming took 6 bases from V and 5 from J, leaving 5 bases between them. The CDR3 extends over 10 amino acids. CDR1 and CDR2 from the germline V gene are DFQATT and SNEGSKA (reference sequence).

The chain couples TRBV6-5 to TRBJ2-7; 9 bases align to TRBD1. The germline gives CDR1 MNHEY, CDR2 SVGAGI. Trimming cost V 2 bases and J 3 bases; bases outside gene matches: 2. This CDR3 is built from 14 residues. CDR3 DNA sequence: TGTGCCAGCAGTTACGCGGGACAGGGCTACGAGCAGTACTTC. The encoded protein is CASSYAGQGYEQYF.

The chain links TRBV9 to TRBJ1-1; 7 nucleotides line up with TRBD1. The CDR3 is 17 amino acids. Germline-derived CDR1 and CDR2 are SGDLS and YYNGEE. Germline trimming cut 4 bases from V and 3 bases from J; bases unmatched to any gene: 15. CDR3 coding DNA: TGTGCCAGCAGCAAAAGGGACAGTTCAGGATTCCACACTGAAGCTTTCTTT. This sequence encodes CASSKRDSSGFHTEAFF.

The chain links TRBV10-2 to TRBJ2-7; D unclear. The CDR3 contains 12 residues. Germline CDR1 reads WSHSY; CDR2 reads SAAADI. Between the trimmed V and J ends, which lost 8 bases and 4 bases, there was a span of 12 bases. The CDR3, as DNA: TGCGCCAGCCGGCCAGGCATATACGAGCAGTACTTC. Encoded protein: CASRPGIYEQYF.